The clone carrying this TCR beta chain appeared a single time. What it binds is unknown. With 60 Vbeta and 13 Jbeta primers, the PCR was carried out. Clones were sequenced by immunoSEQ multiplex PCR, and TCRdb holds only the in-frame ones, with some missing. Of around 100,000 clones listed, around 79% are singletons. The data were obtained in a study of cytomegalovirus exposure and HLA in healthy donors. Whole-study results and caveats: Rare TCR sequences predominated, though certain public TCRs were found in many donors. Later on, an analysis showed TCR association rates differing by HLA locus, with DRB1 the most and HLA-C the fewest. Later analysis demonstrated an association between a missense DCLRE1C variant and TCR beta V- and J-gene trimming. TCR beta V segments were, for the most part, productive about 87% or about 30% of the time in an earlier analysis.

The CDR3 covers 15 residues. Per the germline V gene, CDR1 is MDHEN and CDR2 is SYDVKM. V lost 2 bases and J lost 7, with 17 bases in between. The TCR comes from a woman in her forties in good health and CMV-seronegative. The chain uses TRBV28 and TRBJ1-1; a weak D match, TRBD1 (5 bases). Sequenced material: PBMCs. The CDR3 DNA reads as TGTGCCAGCAGTTTAGGTGGCTTCGGGGGGGTTGAAGCTTTCTTT. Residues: CASSLGGFGGVEAFF.